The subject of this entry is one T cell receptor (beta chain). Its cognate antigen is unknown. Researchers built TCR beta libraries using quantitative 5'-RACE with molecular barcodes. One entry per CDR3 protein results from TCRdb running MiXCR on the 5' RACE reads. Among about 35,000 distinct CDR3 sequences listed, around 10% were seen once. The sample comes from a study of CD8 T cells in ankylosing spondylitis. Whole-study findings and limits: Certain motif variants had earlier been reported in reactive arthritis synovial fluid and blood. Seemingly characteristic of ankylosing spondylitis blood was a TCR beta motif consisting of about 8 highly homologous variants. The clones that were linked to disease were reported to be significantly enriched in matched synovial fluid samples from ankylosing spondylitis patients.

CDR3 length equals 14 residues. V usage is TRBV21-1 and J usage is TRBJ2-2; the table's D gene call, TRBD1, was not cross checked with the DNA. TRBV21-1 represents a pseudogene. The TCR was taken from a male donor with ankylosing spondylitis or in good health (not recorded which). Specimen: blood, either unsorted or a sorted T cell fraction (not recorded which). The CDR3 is CASNGTANTGELFF. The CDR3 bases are TGTGCCAGCAACGGGACAGCGAACACCGGGGAGCTGTTTTTT.